This T cell receptor (beta chain) stems from a study of cytomegalovirus exposure and HLA in healthy donors. Germline V CDR1 and CDR2: SGHNT, YYREEE (reference sequence). Trimming left V 3 bases short and J 7 bases short, with 5 bases between. CDR3 size: 11 residues. This clone showed up just a few times. The antigen is undetermined. Study observations and caveats: Later, an analysis showed that TCR beta chains associated with HLA were more clonally expanded than others that were equally common. A later analysis reportedly identified an Asian-associated ancestry cluster as carrying fewer N-insertions than the 666-donor mean.

PCR used 60 Vbeta primers and 13 Jbeta primers. Clones were read by immunoSEQ multiplex PCR, and TCRdb kept only the in-frame ones, dropping some. The repertoire includes some 200,000 clones, 82% of them detected once, and roughly 0.1% sits in the top ten. The sequence was collected from a boy between 2 and 10 years old in good health and CMV-seronegative. V and J are TRBV5-4 and TRBJ2-1; D not resolved. Sequenced sample: PBMCs. Written as DNA, the CDR3 is TGTGCCAGCAGCTCTAGTAATGAGCAGTTCTTC. Translation: CASSSSNEQFF.